This record concerns one TCR beta chain sequence. Its antigen remains unknown. V was shortened by 0 bases and J by 0 bases, with 8 bases between the two germline ends. The germline V gene encodes CDR1 SGDLS and CDR2 YYNGEE. CDR3 length: 15 amino acids. This entry is derived from a study of somatic mutations in cytotoxic T cells in rheumatoid arthritis. Study-wide findings and caveats: Age-dependent increases in CD8+ clonality occurred in rheumatoid arthritis patients but not in healthy controls.

Generated by immunoSEQ multiplex PCR, the TCRdb table keeps only in-frame clones and is missing some. In the table there are around 21,000 clones, about 83% of which are singletons. This clonotype was sampled from an adult with rheumatoid arthritis. The genes are TRBV9 and TRBJ2-3, with D tentatively TRBD1 (6 bases). Sequenced sample: CD8+ T cells sorted from blood. This CDR3 reads CASSVVDRSTDTQYF. The CDR3 nucleotides are TGTGCCAGCAGCGTAGTCGACAGGAGCACAGATACGCAGTATTTT.